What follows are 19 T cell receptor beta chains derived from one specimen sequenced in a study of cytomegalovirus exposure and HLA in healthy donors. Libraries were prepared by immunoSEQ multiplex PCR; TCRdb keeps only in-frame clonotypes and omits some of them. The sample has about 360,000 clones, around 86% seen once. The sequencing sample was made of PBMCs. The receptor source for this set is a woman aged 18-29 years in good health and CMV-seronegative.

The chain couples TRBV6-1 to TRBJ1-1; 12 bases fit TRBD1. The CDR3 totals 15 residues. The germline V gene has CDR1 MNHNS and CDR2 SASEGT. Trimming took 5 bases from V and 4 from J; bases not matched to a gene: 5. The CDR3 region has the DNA TGTGCCAGCAGTACGGGACAGGGGGCCCCCACTGAAGCTTTCTTT. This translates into CASSTGQGAPTEAFF.

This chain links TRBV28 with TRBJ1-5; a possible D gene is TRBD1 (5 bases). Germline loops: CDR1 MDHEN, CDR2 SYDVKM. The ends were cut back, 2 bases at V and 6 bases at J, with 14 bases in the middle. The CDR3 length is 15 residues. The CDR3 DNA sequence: TGTGCCAGCAGTTTAACAGGAACTAACGGTCAGCCCCAGCATTTT. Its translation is CASSLTGTNGQPQHF.

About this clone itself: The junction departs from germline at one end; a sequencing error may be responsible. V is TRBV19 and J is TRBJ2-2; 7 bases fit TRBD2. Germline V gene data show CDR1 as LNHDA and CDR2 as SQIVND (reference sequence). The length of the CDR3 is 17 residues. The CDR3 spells CASSIVRRRGNPGELFF. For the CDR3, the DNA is TGTGCCAGTAGTATAGTCCGCCGGCGGGGGAACCCCGGGGAGCTGTTTTTT.

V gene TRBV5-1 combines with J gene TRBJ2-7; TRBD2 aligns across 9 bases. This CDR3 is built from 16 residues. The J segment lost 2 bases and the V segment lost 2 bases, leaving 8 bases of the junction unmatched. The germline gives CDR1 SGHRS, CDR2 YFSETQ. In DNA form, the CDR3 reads TGCGCCAGCAGCTTCGAAACTAGCGGGCACCCCTACGAGCAGTACTTC. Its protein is CASSFETSGHPYEQYF.

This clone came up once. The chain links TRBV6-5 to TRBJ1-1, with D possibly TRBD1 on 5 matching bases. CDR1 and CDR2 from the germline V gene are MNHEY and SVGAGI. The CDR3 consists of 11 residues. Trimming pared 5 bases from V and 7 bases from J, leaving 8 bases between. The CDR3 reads CASSRQLEAFF. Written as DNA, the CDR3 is TGTGCCAGCAGTCGACAGCTTGAAGCTTTCTTT.

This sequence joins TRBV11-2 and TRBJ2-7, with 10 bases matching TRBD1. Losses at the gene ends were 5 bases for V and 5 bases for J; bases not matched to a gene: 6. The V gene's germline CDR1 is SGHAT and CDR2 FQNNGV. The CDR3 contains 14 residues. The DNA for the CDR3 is TGTGCCAGCAGCGGGGGACAGGGGATCAACGAGCAGTACTTC. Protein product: CASSGGQGINEQYF. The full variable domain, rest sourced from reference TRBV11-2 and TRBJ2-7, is EAGVAQSPRYKIIEKRQSVAFWCNPISGHATLYWYQQILGQGPKLLIQFQNNGVVDDSQLPKDRFSAERLKGVDSTLKIQPAKLEDSAVYLCASSGGQGINEQYFGPGTRLTVT.

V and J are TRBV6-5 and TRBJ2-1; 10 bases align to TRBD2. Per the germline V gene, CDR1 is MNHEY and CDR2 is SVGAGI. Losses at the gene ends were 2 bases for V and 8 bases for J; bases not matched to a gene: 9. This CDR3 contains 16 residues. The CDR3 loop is CASSYHSGGGSDEQFF. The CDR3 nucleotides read TGTGCCAGCAGTTACCACAGCGGGGGGGGTTCGGATGAGCAGTTCTTC.

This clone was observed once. The CDR3 loop is CATSKRTGTSDGYTF. In DNA form, the CDR3 reads TGTGCCACCAGCAAAAGGACCGGGACATCCGATGGCTACACCTTC. This chain connects TRBV15 to TRBJ1-2; a weak D match, TRBD1 (6 bases). CDR3 length equals 15 residues. Trimming stripped 4 bases from V and 6 bases from J, with 18 bases between. Germline lookup yields CDR1 LNHNV and CDR2 YYDKDF (reference sequence). The full variable domain, with the rest looked up from reference TRBV15 and TRBJ1-2, is DAMVIQNPRYQVTQFGKPVTLSCSQTLNHNVMYWYQQKSSQAPKLLFHYYDKDFNNEADTPDNFQSRRPNTSFCFLDIRSPGLGDTAMYLCATSKRTGTSDGYTFGSGTRLTVV.

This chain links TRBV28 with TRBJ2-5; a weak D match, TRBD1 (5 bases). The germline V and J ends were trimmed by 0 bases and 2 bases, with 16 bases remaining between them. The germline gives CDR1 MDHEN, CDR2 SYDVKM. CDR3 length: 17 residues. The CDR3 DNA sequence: TGTGCCAGCAGTTTATGGGCCTGGCAGGGTAGTCAAGAGACCCAGTACTTC. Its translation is CASSLWAWQGSQETQYF.

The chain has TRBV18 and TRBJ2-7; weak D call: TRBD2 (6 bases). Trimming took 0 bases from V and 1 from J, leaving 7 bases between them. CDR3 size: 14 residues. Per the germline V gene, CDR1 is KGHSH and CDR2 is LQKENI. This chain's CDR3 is CASSPPGGSYEQYF. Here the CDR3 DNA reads TGTGCCAGCTCACCACCGGGGGGTTCCTACGAGCAGTACTTC.

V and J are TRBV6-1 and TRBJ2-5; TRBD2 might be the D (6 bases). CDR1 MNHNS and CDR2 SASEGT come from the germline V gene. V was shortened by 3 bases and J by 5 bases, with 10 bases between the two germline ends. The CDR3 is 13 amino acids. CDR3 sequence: CASSEYAGETQYF. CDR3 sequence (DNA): TGTGCCAGCAGTGAGTACGCGGGGGAGACCCAGTACTTC.

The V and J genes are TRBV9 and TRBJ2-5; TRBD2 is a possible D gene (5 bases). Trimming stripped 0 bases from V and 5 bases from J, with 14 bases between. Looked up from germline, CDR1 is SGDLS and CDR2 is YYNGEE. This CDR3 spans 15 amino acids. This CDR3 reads CASSVAQRLGETQYF. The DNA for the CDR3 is TGTGCCAGCAGCGTAGCCCAGCGGCTGGGGGAGACCCAGTACTTC. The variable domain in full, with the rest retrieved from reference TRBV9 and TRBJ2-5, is DSGVTQTPKHLITATGQRVTLRCSPRSGDLSVYWYQQSLDQGLQFLIQYYNGEERAKGNILERFSAQQFPDLHSELNLSSLELGDSALYFCASSVAQRLGETQYFGPGTRLLVL.

The CDR3 nucleotides read TGTGCCAGCAGCGAAGCAATTGAGTCTGAAGCTTTCTTT. This sequence encodes CASSEAIESEAFF. J is TRBJ1-1 and V is TRBV7-9; D is uncertain. The V end lost 5 bases, the J end lost 6 bases, and 13 bases lay between the germline ends. Germline lookup yields CDR1 SEHNR and CDR2 FQNEAQ (reference sequence). The CDR3 loop spans 13 amino acids.

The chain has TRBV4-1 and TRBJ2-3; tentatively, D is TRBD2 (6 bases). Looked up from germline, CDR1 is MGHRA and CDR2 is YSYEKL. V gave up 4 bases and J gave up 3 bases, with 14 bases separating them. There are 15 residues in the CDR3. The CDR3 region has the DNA TGCGCCAGCAGCCCATACGGGAGAGCGACAGATACGCAGTATTTT. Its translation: CASSPYGRATDTQYF.

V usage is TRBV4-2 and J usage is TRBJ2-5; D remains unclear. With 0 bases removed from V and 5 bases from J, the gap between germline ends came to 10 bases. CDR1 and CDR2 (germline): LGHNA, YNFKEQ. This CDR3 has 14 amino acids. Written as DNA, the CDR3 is TGTGCCAGCAGCCAAGATCTCGCAGGTGAGACCCAGTACTTC. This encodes CASSQDLAGETQYF.

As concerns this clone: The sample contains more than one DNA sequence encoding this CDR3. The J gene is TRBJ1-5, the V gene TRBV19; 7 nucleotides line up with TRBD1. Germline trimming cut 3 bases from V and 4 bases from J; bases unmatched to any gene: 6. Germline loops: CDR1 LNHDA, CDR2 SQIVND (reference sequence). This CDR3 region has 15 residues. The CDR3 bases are TGTGCCAGTAGTATCTCAGGGGGAAGTAATCAGCCCCAGCATTTT. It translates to CASSISGGSNQPQHF.

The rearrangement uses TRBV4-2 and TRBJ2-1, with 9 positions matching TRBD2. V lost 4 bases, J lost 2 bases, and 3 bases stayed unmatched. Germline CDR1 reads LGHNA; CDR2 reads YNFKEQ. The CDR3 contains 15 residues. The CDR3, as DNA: TGTGCCAGCAGCCGGCTAGCGGGGACCTACAATGAGCAGTTCTTC. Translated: CASSRLAGTYNEQFF.

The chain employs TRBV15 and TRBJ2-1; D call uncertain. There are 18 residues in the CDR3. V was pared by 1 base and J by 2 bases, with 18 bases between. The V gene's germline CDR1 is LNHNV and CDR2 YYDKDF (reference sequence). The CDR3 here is CATSRAPGYSGPYNEQFF. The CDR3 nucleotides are TGTGCCACCAGCAGAGCCCCTGGGTATTCAGGCCCCTACAATGAGCAGTTCTTC.

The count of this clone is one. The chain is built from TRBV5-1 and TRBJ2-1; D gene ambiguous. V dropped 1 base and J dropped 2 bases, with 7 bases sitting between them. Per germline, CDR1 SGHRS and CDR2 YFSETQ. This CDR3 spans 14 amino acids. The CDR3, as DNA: TGCGCCAGCAGCTTGAGCCAAGCCTACAATGAGCAGTTCTTC. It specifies CASSLSQAYNEQFF.